The sequence of this TCR beta chain was determined in a study of T cell changes during pregnancy in multiple sclerosis. Data came from immunoSEQ multiplex PCR; TCRdb stores just in-frame clones and leaves some out. The data contain tens of thousands of clones, around 94% of them seen just once; the ten biggest clones take up more than 0.8%. Germline V gene lookup returns CDR1 SGHAT and CDR2 FQNNGV. V was shortened by 3 bases and J by 6 bases, with 18 bases between the two germline ends. The CDR3 is 15 residues long. This clonotype was obtained from a female donor with multiple sclerosis, enrolled in a pregnancy study. The source was peripheral blood, collected in the third trimester of pregnancy. The rearrangement links TRBV11-2 to TRBJ2-7; the D gene is possibly TRBD2 (7 bases). CDR3 amino acids: CASSLNTGRAGEQYF. CDR3 DNA sequence: TGTGCCAGCAGCTTGAATACAGGGAGGGCCGGCGAGCAGTACTTC. Based on the CDR3 plus reference TRBV11-2 and TRBJ2-7, the full variable domain is EAGVAQSPRYKIIEKRQSVAFWCNPISGHATLYWYQQILGQGPKLLIQFQNNGVVDDSQLPKDRFSAERLKGVDSTLKIQPAKLEDSAVYLCASSLNTGRAGEQYFGPGTRLTVT.